This TCR beta chain was obtained from a study of cytomegalovirus exposure and HLA in healthy donors. The study ran its PCR with 60 Vbeta and 13 Jbeta primers. Method: immunoSEQ multiplex PCR; TCRdb's copy keeps in-frame clones and lacks some. The table includes around 200,000 clones, 65% to 90% detected once. V was shortened by 8 bases and J by 9 bases, with 13 bases between the two germline ends. Per the germline V gene, CDR1 is LNHDA and CDR2 is SQIVND (reference sequence). This CDR3 is 11 amino acids long. The source is a girl between 5 and 17 years old in good health and CMV-seronegative. Source material: PBMCs. The chain uses TRBV19 and TRBJ1-2; D not certain. The CDR3 DNA reads TGTGCCAGTTCTCACGGGGTTAGCTACACCTTC. Protein: CASSHGVSYTF. The complete variable domain, with remaining parts taken from reference TRBV19 and TRBJ1-2, reads DGGITQSPKYLFRKEGQNVTLSCEQNLNHDAMYWYRQDPGQGLRLIYYSQIVNDFQKGDIAEGYSVSREKKESFPLTVTSAQKNPTAFYLCASSHGVSYTFGSGTRLTVV.